Below, 5 T cell receptor beta chains from the same sample are listed, as sequenced in a study of cytomegalovirus exposure and HLA in healthy donors (dated by TCRdb to the late 2010s). The receptor library was made with the immunoSEQ multiplex PCR assay. A mixture of 60 forward primers for TCR Vbeta segments and 13 reverse primers for TCR Jbeta segments was used in the multiplex PCR. The immuneACCESS repertoire file appears here via TCRdb, limited to in-frame rearrangements. These files lack a portion of the clones; in checked studies, under half of the deficit traces to unresolved V genes, and the cause of the others is not known. The table for this sample lists roughly 160,000 clones; approximately 80% of them were counted only once. The ten largest clones capture approximately 3.4% of the sample. The sample consisted of PBMCs. The receptors here all came from a woman in her 50s in good health and CMV-seropositive.

This clone came up a few times. The junction shows a germline mismatch at one end, possibly a read error. The chain joins TRBV4-1 to TRBJ2-6; a weak D match, TRBD2 (6 bases). The germline CDR1 and CDR2 sequences are MGHRA and YSYEKL. The length of the CDR3 is 20 residues. The CDR3 is CASSQDRGLTRKRGANGLTF. CDR3 sequence (DNA): TGCGCCAGCAGCCAAGACCGCGGTTTGACTAGGAAGCGTGGGGCCAACGGCCTGACTTTC.

The J gene is TRBJ1-6, the V gene TRBV25-1; D is perhaps TRBD1 (6 bases). The V and J ends lost 8 bases and 11 bases respectively, with 16 bases between them. The CDR3 has 13 residues. Germline-derived CDR1 and CDR2 are MGHDK and SYGVNS. DNA of the CDR3: TGTGCCAGCCGGGGGGCCAGTGAGACACCCCTCCACTTT. It encodes CASRGASETPLHF.

The CDR3 here is CASSPGAASTDTQYF. The CDR3 bases are TGTGCCAGCAGCCCGGGAGCGGCTAGCACAGATACGCAGTATTTT. The V and J genes are TRBV7-2 and TRBJ2-3, with D tentatively TRBD2 (6 bases). The CDR3 runs to 15 residues. Germline-derived CDR1 and CDR2 are SGHTA and FQGNSA. V was shortened by 5 bases and J by 0 bases, with 12 bases between the two germline ends.

In its sample, this clone was seen once. The chain is built from TRBV5-1 and TRBJ2-7, with 12 bases that match TRBD1. V lost 0 bases, J lost 9 bases, and 10 bases stayed unmatched. Germline CDR1 reads SGHRS; CDR2 reads YFSETQ. The length of the CDR3 is 16 residues. Here the CDR3 reads CASSLDTGTGGLGQYF. In DNA form, the CDR3 reads TGCGCCAGCAGCTTGGACACCGGGACAGGGGGCTTGGGGCAGTACTTC.

The chain combines TRBV25-1 with TRBJ1-1; D might be TRBD1 (6 bases). The V gene's germline CDR1 is MGHDK and CDR2 SYGVNS. Trimming cost V 3 bases and J 13 bases, with 15 bases left between them. The CDR3 sequence is 12 residues long. The CDR3, as DNA: TGTGCCAGCAGTGAGGTCGGACAGTTTGTTTTCTTT. It is translated as CASSEVGQFVFF.